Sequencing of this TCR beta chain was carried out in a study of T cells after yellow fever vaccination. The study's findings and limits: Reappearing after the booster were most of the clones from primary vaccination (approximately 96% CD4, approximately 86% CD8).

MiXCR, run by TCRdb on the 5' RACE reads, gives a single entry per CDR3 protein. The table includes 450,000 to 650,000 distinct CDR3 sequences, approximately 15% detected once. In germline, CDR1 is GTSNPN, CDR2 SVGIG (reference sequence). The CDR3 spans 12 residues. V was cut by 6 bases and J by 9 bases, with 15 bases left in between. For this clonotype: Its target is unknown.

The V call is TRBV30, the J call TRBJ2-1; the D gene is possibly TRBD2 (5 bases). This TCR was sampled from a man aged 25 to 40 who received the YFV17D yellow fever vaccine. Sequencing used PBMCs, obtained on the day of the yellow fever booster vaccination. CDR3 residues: CACNHLGVEQFF. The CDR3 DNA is TGTGCCTGTAACCATTTGGGAGTTGAGCAGTTCTTC.